This TCR beta chain was identified during a study of cytomegalovirus exposure and HLA in healthy donors. For the study at large: Of more than 350 genotyped donors, around 76% clustered with self-reported Caucasian donors. Notes on the study in general: According to an earlier analysis, most TCR beta V segments yielded productive rearrangements about 90% or about 30% of the time. Available immune exposure information covered CMV serostatus only.

Remarks on this clone: Its antigen remains unidentified.

The CDR3 length is 14 residues. V was pared by 2 bases and J by 6 bases, with 11 bases between. Germline-derived CDR1 and CDR2 are SGHTA and FQGTGA. Researchers ran the PCR with 60 Vbeta and 13 Jbeta primers. Study processing details: Among the unique TCR beta chains that a later analysis counted, 70 million to 85 million in all, about 12 million were shared. TCRdb's table, derived via immunoSEQ multiplex PCR, lists solely in-frame clones and lacks some. The DNA gave D and trimming, while V, J and clone size come from that table. The sample records under 250,000 clones, 82% being singletons. This rearrangement joins TRBV7-3 to TRBJ2-1, with a weak D call TRBD2 (5 bases). The sequence came from a man aged 40-55 years in good health and CMV-seropositive. Source material: PBMCs. In DNA, the CDR3 is TGTGCCAGCAGCTTAGCCCGGACTTCCAATGAGCAGTTCTTC. Protein: CASSLARTSNEQFF. The full variable domain, in which reference TRBV7-3 and TRBJ2-1 provide the parts outside the CDR3, is GAGVSQTPSNKVTEKGKYVELRCDPISGHTALYWYRQSLGQGPEFLIYFQGTGAADDSGLPNDRFFAVRPEGSVSTLKIQRTERGDSAVYLCASSLARTSNEQFFGPGTRLTVL.